Sequencing of this T cell receptor (beta chain) was carried out in a study of cytomegalovirus exposure and HLA in healthy donors. Study-level points and caveats: According to reports, the classifier identified cytomegalovirus status with high specificity and sensitivity. Most TCR beta V segments were productive about 90% or about 30% of the time in an earlier analysis.

Concerning this clone itself: Its antigen is still unknown.

This CDR3 region has 16 residues. V lost 3 bases and J 0 bases, leaving 14 bases between the germline ends. Looked up from germline, CDR1 is SGHRS and CDR2 is YFSETQ. The PCR had 60 Vbeta and 13 Jbeta primers. Using immunoSEQ multiplex PCR, the repertoire was profiled, and TCRdb retains in-frame clones only, with some absent. This listing includes tens of thousands of clones. Donors sampled were nominally healthy, though unrecorded immune exposures were likely. The TCR sequence derives from a man aged 25 to 40 in good health and CMV-seropositive. The chain has TRBV5-1 and TRBJ2-3, with a possible D match to TRBD2 (5 bases). Material: PBMCs. CDR3 sequence: CASSYGARTSTDTQYF. The CDR3 coding sequence is TGCGCCAGCAGCTATGGAGCAAGGACTAGCACAGATACGCAGTATTTT.